The 7 T cell receptor beta chains listed next were all sequenced from one sample in a study of Tregs in tolerant kidney transplant recipients. Sequencing was performed with immunoSEQ multiplex PCR; in TCRdb, only in-frame clones are kept and a portion is missing. This sample's clone table lists more than 2,000 clones. Which antigens these TCRs recognize remains unknown. After 5 to 7 days with irradiated graft donor PBMCs, CFSE-labeled recipient PBMCs were FACS-sorted. The sample consisted of CD8+ T cells from blood cultured with allogeneic cells, taken before the transplant. The source of these receptors is a human patient who received a combined kidney and bone marrow transplant.

Notes on this clone: The read ends 3 residues before the CDR3 terminus; that terminus is restored from the germline J gene. V usage is TRBV7-9 and J usage is TRBJ2-7; 7 bases map to TRBD1. J gave up 2 bases and V 0 bases, and 4 bases lay outside the gene matches. The CDR3 spans 15 residues. Germline CDR1 reads SEHNR; CDR2 reads FQNEAQ (reference sequence). CDR3 bases read: TGTGCCAGCAGCTTAGCGAGGGGGCCCCCCTACGAG. This encodes CASSLARGPPYE. The complete CDR3 protein is CASSLARGPPYEQYF.

This clone counts as medium-sized by frequency. The junction differs from germline at one of its ends, possibly a read error. The read terminates 3 residues ahead of where the CDR3 ends, so the germline J gene completes it. V and J are TRBV4-2 and TRBJ2-3; D possibly corresponds to TRBD2 (6 bases). This CDR3 has 14 amino acids. The V gene's germline CDR1 is LGHNA and CDR2 YNFKEQ. The CDR3 here is CASSPRLVLDTQYF. The sequenced CDR3 bases are TGCGCCAGCAGCCCCCGACTAGTGTTAGATACG.

In regard to this clone: The read terminates 3 residues before the CDR3 end, so the remaining end is supplied by the germline J gene. J is TRBJ1-1 and V is TRBV5-6; D is undetermined. CDR3 size: 15 residues. Germline CDR1 SGHDT, CDR2 YYEEEE. V lost 0 bases and J lost 4, with 13 bases in between. The part of the CDR3 DNA that was read is TGTGCCAGCAGCTTGGCCGATTACCGGGGCACTGAA. Its protein is CASSLADYRGTE. The entire CDR3 sequence reads CASSLADYRGTEAFF.

By frequency, this clone registers medium-sized. The read halts 3 residues ahead of the CDR3 end, with the missing end drawn from the germline J gene. This chain uses TRBV11-2 with TRBJ1-1; a possible D gene is TRBD1 (6 bases). Looked up from germline, CDR1 is SGHAT and CDR2 is FQNNGV. The CDR3 has 12 amino acids. The sequenced part of the CDR3 DNA is TGTGCCAGCAGCTTGGACAGCACCGAA. Amino acid sequence: CASSLDSTE. The entire CDR3 reads CASSLDSTEAFF.

This clone is called medium-sized based on its frequency. The DNA ends 3 residues before the CDR3 does, and the rest of the CDR3 is filled in from the germline J gene. The chain carries TRBV13 and TRBJ2-7, with 7 bases identical to TRBD1. The germline gives CDR1 PRHDT, CDR2 FYEKMQ (reference sequence). The CDR3 is made up of 14 amino acids. Unmatched junction bases numbered 5, after V lost 5 bases and J lost 1 base. Here the CDR3 reads CASSTRDRSYEQYF. The part of the CDR3 DNA that was read is TGTGCCAGCAGCACTCGGGACAGATCCTACGAG.

Details on this clone: The read ends 3 residues shy of where the CDR3 ends; the end is completed using the germline J gene. The chain employs TRBV9 and TRBJ2-3; D may be TRBD2 (5 bases). There are 12 residues in the CDR3. Germline V lookup: CDR1 SGDLS, CDR2 YYNGEE. The DNA read from the CDR3 is TGTGCCAGCAGCCAGGAGGAAGTGACG. This codes for CASSQEEVT. The CDR3, in full, reads CASSQEEVTQYF. Full variable domain (outside the CDR3, taken from reference TRBV9 and TRBJ2-3): DSGVTQTPKHLITATGQRVTLRCSPRSGDLSVYWYQQSLDQGLQFLIQYYNGEERAKGNILERFSAQQFPDLHSELNLSSLELGDSALYFCASSQEEVTQYFGPGTRLTVL.

A word on this clone: The CDR3 end falls 3 residues outside the read, so it is completed with the germline J gene. The gene calls are TRBV19 and TRBJ2-7, with D uncertain. Germline V CDR1 and CDR2: LNHDA, SQIVND (reference sequence). V was pared by 5 bases and J by 2 bases, with 10 bases between. The CDR3 extends over 13 amino acids. The CDR3 reads CASSYAATYEQYF. The CDR3 DNA, read in part, is TGTGCCAGTAGTTACGCCGCTACCTACGAG.